The entry that follows covers one TCR beta chain sequence. The source of the sample is a study of radiotherapy plus CTLA-4 blockade in lung cancer. Focal radiation and CTLA-4 blockade (ipilimumab) were tested in chemo-refractory metastatic non-small-cell lung cancer patients. V was shortened by 1 base and J by 10 bases, with 14 bases between the two germline ends. This CDR3 region has 14 residues. Per the germline V gene, CDR1 is SGHTA and CDR2 is FQGNSA. TCRdb keeps only in-frame clones here, not all; method: immunoSEQ multiplex PCR. The data show fewer than 95,000 clones, approximately 83% seen once.

The rearrangement joins TRBV7-2 to TRBJ2-1; TRBD1 is a possible D gene (6 bases). Sequenced here: peripheral blood, sampled from a patient treated with radiotherapy plus ipilimumab. The TCR sequence derives from a human donor with non-small cell lung cancer who had stable disease on radiotherapy plus ipilimumab. The CDR3 protein is CASSLGGQGIEQFF. The CDR3 region has the DNA TGTGCCAGCAGCTTAGGTGGTCAGGGGATCGAGCAGTTCTTC.